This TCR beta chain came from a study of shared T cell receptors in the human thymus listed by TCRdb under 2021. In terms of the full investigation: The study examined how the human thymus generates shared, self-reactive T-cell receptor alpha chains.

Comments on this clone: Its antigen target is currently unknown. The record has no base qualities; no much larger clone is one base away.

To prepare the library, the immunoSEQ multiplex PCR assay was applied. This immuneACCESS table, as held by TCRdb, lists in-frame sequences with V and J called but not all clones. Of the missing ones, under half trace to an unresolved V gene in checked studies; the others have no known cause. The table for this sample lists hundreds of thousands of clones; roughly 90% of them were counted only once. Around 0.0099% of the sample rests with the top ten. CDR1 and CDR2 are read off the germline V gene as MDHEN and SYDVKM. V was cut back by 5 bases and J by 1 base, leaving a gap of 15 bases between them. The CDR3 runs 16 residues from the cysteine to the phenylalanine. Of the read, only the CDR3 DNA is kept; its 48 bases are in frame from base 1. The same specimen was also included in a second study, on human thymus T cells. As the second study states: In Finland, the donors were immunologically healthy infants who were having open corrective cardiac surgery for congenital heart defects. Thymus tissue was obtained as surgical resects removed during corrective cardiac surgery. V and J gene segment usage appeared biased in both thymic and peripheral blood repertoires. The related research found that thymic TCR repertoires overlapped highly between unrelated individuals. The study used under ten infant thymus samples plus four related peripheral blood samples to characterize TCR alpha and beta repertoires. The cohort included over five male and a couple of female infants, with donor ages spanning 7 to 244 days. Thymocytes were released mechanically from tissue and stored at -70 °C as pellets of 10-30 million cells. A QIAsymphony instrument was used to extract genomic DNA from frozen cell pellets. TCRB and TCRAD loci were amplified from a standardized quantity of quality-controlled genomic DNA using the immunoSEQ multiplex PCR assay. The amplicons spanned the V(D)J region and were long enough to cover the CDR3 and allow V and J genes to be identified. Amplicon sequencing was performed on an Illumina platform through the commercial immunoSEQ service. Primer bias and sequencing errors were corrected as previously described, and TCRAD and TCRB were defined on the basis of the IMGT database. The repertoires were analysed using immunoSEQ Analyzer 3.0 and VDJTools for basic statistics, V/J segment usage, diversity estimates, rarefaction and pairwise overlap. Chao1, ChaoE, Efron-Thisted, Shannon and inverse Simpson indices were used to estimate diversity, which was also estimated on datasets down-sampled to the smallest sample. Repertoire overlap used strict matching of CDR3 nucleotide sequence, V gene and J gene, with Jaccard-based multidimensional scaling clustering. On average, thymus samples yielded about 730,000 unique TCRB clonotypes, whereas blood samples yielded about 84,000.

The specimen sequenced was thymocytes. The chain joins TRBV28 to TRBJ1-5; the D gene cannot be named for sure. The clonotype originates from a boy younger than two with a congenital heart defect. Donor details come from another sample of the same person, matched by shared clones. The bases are TGTGCCAGCAGTCCACTCCCGCGGGGAAGCAATCAGCCCCAGCATTTT. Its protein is CASSPLPRGSNQPQHF.